A single sample is the source of the 27 T cell receptor beta chains below, sequenced in a study of blood T cell repertoires in COVID-19. Generated by immunoSEQ multiplex PCR, the TCRdb table keeps only in-frame clones and is missing some. The sample yields under 350,000 clones, approximately 90% seen once. The sample consisted of peripheral blood. These TCRs come from a man aged 35 to 55 with acute or convalescent COVID-19.

This sequence joins TRBV29-1 and TRBJ2-2; weak D call: TRBD1 (5 bases). The germline V gene encodes CDR1 SQVTM and CDR2 ANQGSEA. The V and J ends lost 3 bases and 6 bases respectively, with 14 bases between them. The CDR3 has 14 amino acids. The CDR3 DNA reads TGCAGCGTTGACGGTCAGGGCAAGTCCGGGGAGCTGTTTTTT. Encoded protein: CSVDGQGKSGELFF.

This clone was detected once. In DNA form, the CDR3 reads TGCGCCAGCAGCCAAGATGGGCACCCTAGCGGCGCCGGGGAGCTGTTTTTT. It specifies CASSQDGHPSGAGELFF. This chain links TRBV4-1 with TRBJ2-2; 7 nucleotides line up with TRBD2. The V segment lost 0 bases and the J segment 6 bases; nucleotides outside the gene matches: 10. This CDR3 region has 17 residues. CDR1 is MGHRA and CDR2 is YSYEKL in the germline V gene.

On this clone itself: The sample holds other DNA sequences that translate to the same CDR3. The chain employs TRBV9 and TRBJ2-3, with D possibly TRBD2 on 6 matching bases. Germline-derived CDR1 and CDR2 are SGDLS and YYNGEE. V was shortened by 0 bases and J by 3 bases, with 8 bases between the two germline ends. This CDR3 has 14 amino acids. In DNA, the CDR3 is TGTGCCAGCAGCGTAGAGGGAGGAACAGATACGCAGTATTTT. Its protein is CASSVEGGTDTQYF.

The chain has TRBV7-6 and TRBJ2-4; 7 positions match TRBD1. Trimming cost V 5 bases and J 9 bases; bases outside gene matches: 10. CDR3 length: 14 residues. Germline CDR1 SGHVS, CDR2 FNYEAQ. Here the CDR3 DNA reads TGTGCCAGCAGCACCGGGACAGAAGATGCCATTCAGTACTTC. It translates to CASSTGTEDAIQYF.

The genes are TRBV5-6 and TRBJ1-4, with 8 positions matching TRBD1. Germline trimming cut 4 bases from V and 8 bases from J; bases unmatched to any gene: 4. This CDR3 is built from 13 residues. Germline loops: CDR1 SGHDT, CDR2 YYEEEE. CDR3 nucleotides: TGTGCCAGCAGCCCGGGACAGGTGGAAAAACTGTTTTTT. This sequence encodes CASSPGQVEKLFF.

The V gene is TRBV13, the J gene TRBJ1-1; the match to TRBD1 covers 7 bases. Trimming at V came to 2 bases and at J to 3 bases, leaving 3 bases not matched to a gene. The CDR3 length is 14 residues. Germline V gene sequence: CDR1 PRHDT, CDR2 FYEKMQ (reference sequence). CDR3 bases: TGTGCCAGCAGCTTAAGGGGGCCGTACACTGAAGCTTTCTTT. Translating gives CASSLRGPYTEAFF.

The chain links TRBV6-5 to TRBJ2-3, with 7 bases matching TRBD1. This CDR3 spans 15 amino acids. CDR1 MNHEY and CDR2 SVGAGI come from the germline V gene. Trimming took 5 bases from V and 3 from J; bases not matched to a gene: 8. CDR3 sequence: CASSTGARGTDTQYF. The CDR3 region has the DNA TGTGCCAGCAGTACAGGGGCCAGGGGGACAGATACGCAGTATTTT.

The chain couples TRBV3-1 (or the pseudogene TRBV3-2) to TRBJ2-3; 7 positions match TRBD2. The germline V gene encodes CDR1 LGHDT and CDR2 YNNKEL (reference sequence). J gave up 0 bases and V 4 bases, and 4 bases lay outside the gene matches. This CDR3 contains 15 residues. The CDR3 DNA is TGTGCCAGCAGCCTAAGCGGGGCTAGCACAGATACGCAGTATTTT. Amino acids: CASSLSGASTDTQYF.

The rearrangement joins TRBV25-1 to TRBJ1-4; D unresolved. V was clipped by 6 bases and J by 0 bases, with 5 bases between them. CDR1 is MGHDK, CDR2 SYGVNS, per germline. The CDR3 consists of 13 residues. Written as DNA, the CDR3 is TGTGCCAGCAGCGAGGCAACTAATGAAAAACTGTTTTTT. Translation gives CASSEATNEKLFF.

The V gene is TRBV15, the J gene TRBJ1-3, with 7 bases fitting TRBD1. The germline V gene encodes CDR1 LNHNV and CDR2 YYDKDF (reference sequence). CDR3 size: 16 residues. The V segment lost 5 bases and the J segment 2 bases; nucleotides outside the gene matches: 9. CDR3 protein: CATSGHRGLAGNTIYF. As DNA, the CDR3 is TGTGCCACCAGCGGTCACAGGGGCTTAGCTGGAAACACCATATATTTT.

CDR3 sequence: CATSREPTTSSYNSPLHF. As DNA, the CDR3 is TGTGCCACCAGCAGAGAACCGACAACGAGCTCCTATAATTCACCCCTCCACTTT. The chain links TRBV15 to TRBJ1-6, with D unresolved. V was trimmed by 0 bases and J by 0 bases, leaving 12 bases between them. The CDR3 extends over 18 amino acids. Germline assignment: CDR1 LNHNV and CDR2 YYDKDF (reference sequence).

The V and J genes are TRBV20-1 and TRBJ1-3; perhaps TRBD1 as D (5 bases). The CDR3 totals 14 residues. V dropped 3 bases and J dropped 7 bases, with 16 bases sitting between them. Germline CDR1 is DFQATT and CDR2 is SNEGSKA (reference sequence). CDR3 sequence: CSASGPQTVNTIYF. The CDR3 bases are TGCAGTGCTAGTGGGCCCCAGACAGTGAACACCATATATTTT.

The chain is built from TRBV19 and TRBJ1-2, with D possibly being TRBD1 (5 bases). Trimming took 3 bases from V and 7 from J, leaving 21 bases between them. This CDR3 is built from 16 residues. The V gene's germline CDR1 is LNHDA and CDR2 SQIVND (reference sequence). The CDR3: CASSMIPGSSPAGYTF. CDR3 in DNA: TGTGCCAGTAGTATGATCCCAGGGTCGAGTCCAGCTGGCTACACCTTC.

The V gene is TRBV12-3 or TRBV12-4, the J gene TRBJ2-7, with D tentatively TRBD2 (7 bases). V shed 6 bases and J shed 6 bases, with 9 bases lying between them. This CDR3 is built from 11 residues. DNA of the CDR3: TGTGCCAGCAGGGGAGGGGGCGAGCAGTACTTC. Residues: CASRGGGEQYF.

There are a few counts of this clone. CDR3 nucleotides: TGTGCCAGTAGTTACAGGCCCTCGTACACTGAAGCTTTCTTT. The encoded protein is CASSYRPSYTEAFF. The chain is built from TRBV19 and TRBJ1-1; TRBD1 is a possible D gene (5 bases). V gave up 5 bases and J gave up 3 bases, with 13 bases separating them. This CDR3 region has 14 residues. CDR1 and CDR2 (germline): LNHDA, SQIVND (reference sequence).

The chain couples TRBV15 to TRBJ2-4; possible D gene TRBD2, 6 bases. This CDR3 region has 15 residues. V shed 0 bases and J shed 8 bases, with 14 bases lying between them. Germline V lookup: CDR1 LNHNV, CDR2 YYDKDF (reference sequence). CDR3 DNA sequence: TGTGCCACCAGCAGAGATGACAGAGGGGAGGACATTCAGTACTTC. Its translation is CATSRDDRGEDIQYF.

The gene calls are TRBV10-1 and TRBJ2-4; possible D gene TRBD2, 6 bases. V shed 2 bases and J shed 8 bases, with 13 bases lying between them. The CDR3 runs to 14 residues. Looked up from germline, CDR1 is WNHNN and CDR2 is SYGVQD (reference sequence). CDR3 in DNA: TGCGCCAGCAGTGAGAGCCAACCGGGAGACATTCAGTACTTC. Protein sequence: CASSESQPGDIQYF.

V usage is TRBV19 and J usage is TRBJ1-5; D is unresolved. Trimming pared 5 bases from V and 3 bases from J, leaving 14 bases between. Germline CDR1 LNHDA, CDR2 SQIVND (reference sequence). The CDR3 extends over 15 amino acids. For the CDR3, the DNA is TGTGCCAGTAGTTTTCAGGCCAGGAACAATCAGCCCCAGCATTTT. Translation gives CASSFQARNNQPQHF.

This clone has only one observation. The CDR3 bases are TGTGCCAGCAGCCAGACGACAGGGGATTGGGGCACTGAAGCTTTCTTT. It is translated as CASSQTTGDWGTEAFF. V usage is TRBV13 and J usage is TRBJ1-1; 8 bases fit TRBD1. Germline values: CDR1 PRHDT, CDR2 FYEKMQ (reference sequence). Trimming at V came to 5 bases and at J to 4 bases, leaving 12 bases not matched to a gene. CDR3 length: 16 residues.

The rearrangement uses TRBV6-1 and TRBJ2-2; tentatively, D is TRBD2 (6 bases). Trimming removed 0 bases at V and 7 bases at J, with 9 bases between. CDR1 and CDR2 from the germline V gene are MNHNS and SASEGT. The CDR3 loop spans 14 amino acids. The CDR3 here is CASSEAGGIGELFF. CDR3 nucleotide sequence: TGTGCCAGCAGTGAAGCAGGCGGGATCGGGGAGCTGTTTTTT.

J is TRBJ1-1 and V is TRBV5-1; possible D gene TRBD1, 5 bases. The germline V gene encodes CDR1 SGHRS and CDR2 YFSETQ. The CDR3 loop spans 13 amino acids. V lost 0 bases and J lost 7, with 10 bases in between. The CDR3 protein is CASSLGGGDEAFF. DNA of the CDR3: TGCGCCAGCAGCTTGGGAGGAGGGGATGAAGCTTTCTTT.

The rearrangement links TRBV14 to TRBJ2-6; D uncertain. Deletions cut 4 bases from V and 0 bases from J, with 16 bases between. This CDR3 spans 18 amino acids. Germline V lookup: CDR1 SGHDN, CDR2 FVKESK. CDR3 sequence: CASSLLVSANSGANVLTF. The CDR3 nucleotides read TGTGCCAGCAGCCTCCTAGTGAGCGCTAACTCTGGGGCCAACGTCCTGACTTTC.

This rearrangement joins TRBV19 to TRBJ1-6, with 7 bases identical to TRBD1. Germline values: CDR1 LNHDA, CDR2 SQIVND (reference sequence). Unmatched junction bases numbered 2, after V lost 3 bases and J lost 6 bases. The CDR3 length is 14 residues. CDR3 in amino acids: CASSMGQPNSPLHF. CDR3 DNA: TGTGCCAGTAGTATGGGACAGCCTAATTCACCCCTCCACTTT. The full variable domain, completed using reference TRBV19 and TRBJ1-6, is DGGITQSPKYLFRKEGQNVTLSCEQNLNHDAMYWYRQDPGQGLRLIYYSQIVNDFQKGDIAEGYSVSREKKESFPLTVTSAQKNPTAFYLCASSMGQPNSPLHFGNGTRLTVT.

The CDR3 sequence is CASSELAQGSSGANVLTF. CDR3 bases: TGTGCCAGCAGTGAACTCGCACAGGGTAGCTCTGGGGCCAACGTCCTGACTTTC. The chain is built from TRBV6-1 and TRBJ2-6; tentative D call: TRBD1 (6 bases). V gave up 2 bases and J gave up 0 bases, with 14 bases separating them. The CDR3 has 18 residues. Germline V gene lookup returns CDR1 MNHNS and CDR2 SASEGT.

The CDR3 DNA follows: TGTGCCAGCACCCAAGCTGGCGGGGGGGAGCAGTACTTC. It translates to CASTQAGGGEQYF. The V and J genes are TRBV2 and TRBJ2-7; the match to TRBD2 covers 8 bases. Germline V lookup: CDR1 SNHLY, CDR2 FYNNEI. V lost 7 bases to trimming and J lost 7 bases; unmatched junction nucleotides: 9. This CDR3 contains 13 residues.

The chain combines TRBV6-5 with TRBJ2-3, with TRBD2 as a possible D gene (6 bases). The CDR3 totals 14 residues. V was cut by 1 base and J by 6 bases, with 11 bases left in between. Germline loops: CDR1 MNHEY, CDR2 SVGAGI. CDR3 sequence: CASSYLDGGDTQYF. CDR3 DNA: TGTGCCAGCAGTTACTTGGACGGAGGGGATACGCAGTATTTT.

This clone appeared a single time. The gene calls are TRBV5-1 and TRBJ2-3; D may be TRBD1 (6 bases). The CDR3 is made up of 14 amino acids. V lost 1 base and J 2 bases, leaving 8 bases between the germline ends. The germline V gene encodes CDR1 SGHRS and CDR2 YFSETQ. For the CDR3, the DNA is TGCGCCAGCAGCTTGAGGACAGACACAGATACGCAGTATTTT. The encoded protein is CASSLRTDTDTQYF.